In this sample, the clone carrying this TCR beta chain turned up a few times. The sample is drawn from a study of T-cell memory formation after mild COVID-19. MiXCR, run by TCRdb on the 5' RACE reads, gives a single entry per CDR3 protein. The data hold about 110,000 distinct CDR3 sequences, with 13% to 15% observed a single time. The CDR3 is made up of 14 amino acids. V gave up 6 bases and J gave up 3 bases; unmatched junction bases: 9. Germline-derived CDR1 and CDR2 are SGDLS and YYNGEE. This TCR came from a man aged 18 to 29 who had mild COVID-19 (a few samples of this study predate the infection). Cell type and time point are not known. The chain couples TRBV9 to TRBJ2-7; TRBD2 matches at 7 bases. The sequencing sample was made of PBMCs or a T cell subset sorted from them (not recorded which). The CDR3: CASNPSGDDYEQYF. The CDR3 coding sequence is TGTGCCAGCAATCCCAGCGGGGATGACTACGAGCAGTACTTC.